The next 17 T cell receptor beta chains were all read from a single sample in a study of cytomegalovirus exposure and HLA in healthy donors. PCR involved 60 Vbeta and 13 Jbeta primers. Some clones are missing from TCRdb's copy, which holds only in-frame ones; the method was immunoSEQ multiplex PCR. The sample consists of about 120,000 clones, roughly 80% of them appearing once. The source material was PBMCs. The receptors stem from a woman in her thirties or forties in good health and CMV-seropositive.

The chain has TRBV21-1 and TRBJ2-2; the table names TRBD2, a call not compared with the DNA. TRBV21-1 is an annotated pseudogene. The CDR3 runs to 14 residues. The CDR3 spells CASSMGGNTGELFF. For the CDR3, the DNA is TGTGCCAGCAGCATGGGGGGGAACACCGGGGAGCTGTTTTTT.

The J gene is TRBJ1-3, the V gene TRBV5-6, with 11 bases matching TRBD1. The length of the CDR3 is 15 residues. V was pared by 4 bases and J by 5 bases, with 5 bases of the junction left unmatched. Germline-derived CDR1 and CDR2 are SGHDT and YYEEEE. CDR3 sequence (DNA): TGTGCCAGCAGCCCGGGACAGGGGGGAAGAAACACCATATATTTT. It encodes CASSPGQGGRNTIYF.

The V and J genes are TRBV5-6 and TRBJ1-2, with TRBD1 matching 7 bases. Germline-derived CDR1 and CDR2 are SGHDT and YYEEEE. The CDR3 has 15 amino acids. V shed 0 bases, J shed 5 bases, and the junction held 7 bases outside the gene matches. The CDR3 bases are TGTGCCAGCAGCTTGGAGGCAGGGGGAAGGTATGGCTACACCTTC. This gives the protein CASSLEAGGRYGYTF.

This chain connects TRBV29-1 to TRBJ2-5; 9 bases are a match to TRBD2. The ends lost 5 bases at V and 7 bases at J; junction bases unmatched: 8. This CDR3 has 13 residues. From germline, CDR1 is SQVTM and CDR2 ANQGSEA. For the CDR3, the DNA is TGCAGCGTTCGGGGACTAGCAGATGGGACCCAGTACTTC. Protein: CSVRGLADGTQYF.

J is TRBJ2-7 and V is TRBV19; D is unresolved. CDR1 and CDR2 from the germline V gene are LNHDA and SQIVND (reference sequence). This CDR3 comprises 14 residues. Deletions cut 5 bases from V and 4 bases from J, with 15 bases between. CDR3: CASSYELAPYEQYF. CDR3 DNA: TGTGCCAGTAGTTACGAATTGGCTCCTTACGAGCAGTACTTC.

This rearrangement joins TRBV18 to TRBJ1-4; tentatively, D is TRBD1 (5 bases). V lost 5 bases, J lost 4 bases, and 8 bases lay in between. There are 13 residues in the CDR3. Looked up from germline, CDR1 is KGHSH and CDR2 is LQKENI. The CDR3 nucleotides read TGTGCCAGCTCATCCCAGGGTAATGAAAAACTGTTTTTT. It codes for CASSSQGNEKLFF.

This clone was observed a handful of times. The chain uses TRBV10-3 and TRBJ2-3; 7 bases fit TRBD2. V was pared by 10 bases and J by 4 bases, with 11 bases of the junction left unmatched. Germline assignment: CDR1 ENHRY and CDR2 SYGVKD. The length of the CDR3 is 14 residues. CDR3 sequence reads: CATLGSGVADTQYF. The CDR3, as DNA: TGTGCCACCCTGGGAAGCGGGGTAGCAGATACGCAGTATTTT.

The sample holds a few counts of this clone. This chain links TRBV10-3 with TRBJ2-1; 7 nucleotides align to TRBD1. The germline gives CDR1 ENHRY, CDR2 SYGVKD. The V and J ends lost 6 bases and 3 bases, in that order; junction bases with no gene match: 2. The CDR3 contains 13 residues. The CDR3 here is CAIRDRYYNEQFF. The CDR3 DNA sequence: TGTGCCATCAGGGACAGGTACTACAATGAGCAGTTCTTC.

The CDR3 region has the DNA TGTGCCAGCAGCATCGGGAGGGCTAATGAAAAACTGTTTTTT. It translates to CASSIGRANEKLFF. The chain carries TRBV7-8 and TRBJ1-4; no clear D. Per germline, CDR1 SGHVS and CDR2 FQNEAQ. The CDR3 is made up of 14 amino acids. Deletions cut 5 bases from V and 3 bases from J, with 10 bases between.

The chain is built from TRBV6-1 and TRBJ2-7, with 7 bases that match TRBD2. Trimming took 8 bases from V and 3 from J; bases not matched to a gene: 10. This CDR3 is built from 14 residues. Germline V gene sequence: CDR1 MNHNS, CDR2 SASEGT. The DNA for the CDR3 is TGTGCCAGCTTACCCGGCAGGACTAGCTACGAGCAGTACTTC. Translating it yields CASLPGRTSYEQYF.

The genes are TRBV6-1 and TRBJ2-7, with D maybe TRBD1 (5 bases). Germline loops: CDR1 MNHNS, CDR2 SASEGT. The CDR3 contains 12 residues. The ends were cut back, 5 bases at V and 6 bases at J, with 11 bases in the middle. This CDR3 reads CASSSQGFEQYF. The CDR3 bases are TGTGCCAGCAGTTCTCAGGGATTCGAGCAGTACTTC.

V gene TRBV11-2 combines with J gene TRBJ2-1; 8 bases match TRBD2. J lost 5 bases, V lost 5 bases, and 8 bases had no gene match. The germline V gene encodes CDR1 SGHAT and CDR2 FQNNGV. There are 15 residues in the CDR3. CDR3 bases: TGTGCCAGCAGCCCGACCGCGGGAGGCCACAATGAGCAGTTCTTC. It specifies CASSPTAGGHNEQFF.

CDR3 region: CASSPTAATSTDTQYF. The CDR3 nucleotides are TGTGCCAGCAGCCCGACAGCAGCTACTAGCACAGATACGCAGTATTTT. The J gene is TRBJ2-3, the V gene TRBV7-3; perhaps TRBD1 as D (5 bases). The CDR3 has 16 amino acids. Trimming pared 5 bases from V and 0 bases from J, leaving 15 bases between. Germline V gene data show CDR1 as SGHTA and CDR2 as FQGTGA.

As regards this clone: At one boundary the junction diverges from the germline segment, which might be a read error. V is TRBV20-1 and J is TRBJ1-1, with TRBD1 as a possible D gene (6 bases). CDR1 and CDR2 (germline): DFQATT, SNEGSKA (reference sequence). The CDR3 totals 10 residues. CDR3 in amino acids: CSASGTRVAF. For the CDR3, the DNA is TGCAGTGCTTCCGGGACACGGGTAGCATTT.

The J gene is TRBJ1-3, the V gene TRBV19; TRBD1 is a possible D gene (5 bases). Trimming cost V 3 bases and J 5 bases, with 11 bases left between them. Looked up from germline, CDR1 is LNHDA and CDR2 is SQIVND (reference sequence). The CDR3 runs to 14 residues. The CDR3 loop reads CASSIADSRNTIYF. In DNA, the CDR3 is TGTGCCAGTAGTATTGCTGACAGCAGAAACACCATATATTTT.

This clone was picked up a small number of times. The chain carries TRBV5-1 and TRBJ2-1; maybe TRBD2 (6 bases). The CDR3 has 15 residues. The V end lost 4 bases, the J end lost 1 base, and 12 bases lay between the germline ends. The V gene's germline CDR1 is SGHRS and CDR2 YFSETQ. CDR3: CASSPRLDSYNEQFF. The CDR3 DNA reads as TGCGCCAGCAGCCCCAGACTAGATTCCTACAATGAGCAGTTCTTC.

This chain joins TRBV25-1 and TRBJ2-5; TRBD1 is a possible D gene (6 bases). With 9 bases removed from V and 3 bases from J, the gap between germline ends came to 26 bases. The CDR3 is 17 residues long. Germline CDR1 MGHDK, CDR2 SYGVNS. CDR3 nucleotides: TGTGCCAGACTTTGGGGTAACAGGGAAATGAACGAAGAGACCCAGTACTTC. This gives the protein CARLWGNREMNEETQYF.